Below, 12 T cell receptor beta chains from the same sample are listed, as sequenced in a study of T cells in Graves' hyperthyroidism and ophthalmopathy (dated 2019 in TCRdb). Library creation used multiplex PCR. Instrument used: Illumina HiSeq 2000. The TCR beta CDR3 regions were amplified from the RNA transcripts. The first round of RT-PCR for the TCR CDR3 was performed with the HTBI primer set and the Qiagen OneStep RT-PCR kit. TCRdb reanalyzed the raw reads on its own, using fastp at Q25 for trimming and MiXCR for clone calling, and kept in-frame beta chains. Identical CDR3 proteins give one entry, which carries the most common genes and DNA. This sample is represented by around 300,000 distinct CDR3 sequences; 10% to 15% of them were singletons. Clones ranked in the top ten supply approximately 8.6% of the sample. Input material: blood. Source of these receptors: a woman aged 25 to 39 with Graves' hyperthyroidism that later progressed to Graves' ophthalmopathy.

In its sample, this clonotype was seen a few times. V usage is TRBV4-3 and J usage is TRBJ2-1, with TRBD1 identical over 8 bases. V was clipped by 3 bases and J by 4 bases; unmatched bases: 5. This CDR3 has 15 amino acids. Germline-derived CDR1 and CDR2 are LGHNA and YSLEER. CDR3 residues: CASSQGQAVYNEQFF. The CDR3 bases are TGCGCCAGCAGCCAGGGACAGGCCGTTTACAATGAGCAGTTCTTC.

This clonotype has ten or more counts. The chain joins TRBV6-2 or TRBV6-3 to TRBJ2-5; TRBD2 is a possible D gene (5 bases). Germline assignment: CDR1 MNHEY and CDR2 SVGEGT. Trimming left V 7 bases short and J 5 bases short, with 23 bases between. CDR3 length: 16 residues. The CDR3 nucleotides read TGTGCCAGCATTTCCGACGGGCGGGCGAAGCGGGAGACCCAGTACTTC. Its translation is CASISDGRAKRETQYF.

The chain recombines TRBV12-3 or TRBV12-4 with TRBJ2-7; no reliable D call. This CDR3 spans 12 amino acids. V was trimmed by 4 bases and J by 7 bases, leaving 11 bases between them. The CDR3 spells CASSYRAGEQYF. The CDR3 nucleotides read TGTGCCAGCAGTTATAGGGCCGGGGAGCAGTACTTC.

This clonotype has at least ten counts. V gene TRBV20-1 combines with J gene TRBJ1-1; TRBD1 agrees at 7 bases. The CDR3 contains 14 residues. J gave up 0 bases and V 6 bases, and 7 bases lay outside the gene matches. Germline CDR1 is DFQATT and CDR2 is SNEGSKA (reference sequence). The chain's CDR3 is CSADPDRMNTEAFF. CDR3 in DNA: TGCAGTGCCGACCCGGACAGGATGAACACTGAAGCTTTCTTT.

This clonotype was detected many times. This chain joins TRBV12-3 or TRBV12-4 and TRBJ1-3, with D unresolved. This CDR3 region has 13 residues. The germline V and J ends were trimmed by 6 bases and 4 bases, with 10 bases remaining between them. The CDR3 DNA is TGTGCCAGCAGCCTAACCCTCGGAAACACCATATATTTT. Translating it yields CASSLTLGNTIYF.

This clonotype was seen just once. The CDR3 region has the DNA TGTGCCAGCAGTACGACATGGGGGACTGAAGCTTTCTTT. It yields the protein CASSTTWGTEAFF. The V and J genes are TRBV5-6 and TRBJ1-1; a weak D match, TRBD1 (5 bases). Germline loops: CDR1 SGHDT, CDR2 YYEEEE. The CDR3 consists of 13 residues. Trimming cost V 5 bases and J 5 bases, with 13 bases left between them.

This clonotype has only a few counts. V gene TRBV5-8 combines with J gene TRBJ1-1; 7 bases agree with TRBD1. Trimming removed 2 bases from V and 0 bases from J; junction bases left unmatched: 4. Germline V gene sequence: CDR1 SGHTS, CDR2 YDEGEE. The CDR3 is made up of 15 amino acids. The CDR3, as DNA: TGTGCCAGCAGCTTTCAGACAGGGATGAACACTGAAGCTTTCTTT. Translation: CASSFQTGMNTEAFF.

This clonotype has ten or more counts. This chain joins TRBV28 and TRBJ2-2, with TRBD2 matching 14 bases. The trim removed 6 bases at V and 3 bases at J, leaving 3 bases unmatched. The CDR3 is made up of 16 amino acids. Germline assignment: CDR1 MDHEN and CDR2 SYDVKM. CDR3 coding DNA: TGTGCCAGCAGCAGGACTAGCGGGAGGTACACCGGGGAGCTGTTTTTT. Protein sequence: CASSRTSGRYTGELFF.

This clonotype came up many times. The DNA of the CDR3 is TGTGCCAGCAGTGGTGCTCCTACCCCTTACTACGAGCAGTACTTC. Protein: CASSGAPTPYYEQYF. The chain links TRBV7-9 to TRBJ2-7; D uncertain. The CDR3 extends over 15 amino acids. Germline CDR1 is SEHNR and CDR2 is FQNEAQ (reference sequence). V was cut by 6 bases and J by 3 bases, with 18 bases left in between.

In this sample, this clonotype turned up many times. The V and J genes are TRBV27 and TRBJ2-7; 9 bases fit TRBD1. V shed 1 base and J 4 bases; nucleotides not matched to a gene: 8. Germline CDR1 reads MNHEY; CDR2 reads SMNVEV (reference sequence). This CDR3 region has 16 residues. The CDR3 DNA is TGTGCCAGCAGTTTATTAGACCCGGGACAGGGTTACGAGCAGTACTTC. This translates into CASSLLDPGQGYEQYF.

This clonotype occurred a few times. This chain joins TRBV19 and TRBJ2-3; D unresolved. Between the trimmed V and J ends, which lost 4 bases and 0 bases, there was a span of 11 bases. This CDR3 contains 15 residues. The germline V gene has CDR1 LNHDA and CDR2 SQIVND (reference sequence). Here the CDR3 reads CASSTRRGSTDTQYF. As DNA, the CDR3 is TGTGCCAGTAGTACCCGTCGTGGTAGCACAGATACGCAGTATTTT. Filled out from reference TRBV19 and TRBJ2-3, the complete variable domain reads DGGITQSPKYLFRKEGQNVTLSCEQNLNHDAMYWYRQDPGQGLRLIYYSQIVNDFQKGDIAEGYSVSREKKESFPLTVTSAQKNPTAFYLCASSTRRGSTDTQYFGPGTRLTVL.

V usage is TRBV4-1 and J usage is TRBJ2-6; D is possibly TRBD1 (5 bases). The CDR3 totals 17 residues. Trimming left V 3 bases short and J 0 bases short, with 12 bases between. The germline V gene has CDR1 MGHRA and CDR2 YSYEKL. The CDR3: CASSQIQESSGANVLTF. CDR3 nucleotide sequence: TGCGCCAGCAGCCAGATACAGGAGAGCTCTGGGGCCAACGTCCTGACTTTC.